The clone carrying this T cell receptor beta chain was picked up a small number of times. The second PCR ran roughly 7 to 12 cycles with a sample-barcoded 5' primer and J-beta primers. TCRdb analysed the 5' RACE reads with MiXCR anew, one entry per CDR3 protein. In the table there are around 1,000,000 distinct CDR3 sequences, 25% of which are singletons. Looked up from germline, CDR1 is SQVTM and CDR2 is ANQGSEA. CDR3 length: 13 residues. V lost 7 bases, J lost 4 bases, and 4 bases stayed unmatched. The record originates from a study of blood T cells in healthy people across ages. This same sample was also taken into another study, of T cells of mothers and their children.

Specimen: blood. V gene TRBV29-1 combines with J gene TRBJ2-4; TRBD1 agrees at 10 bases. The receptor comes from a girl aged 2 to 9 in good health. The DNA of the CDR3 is TGCAGCGCACGGACAGGGGGTAAAAACATTCAGTACTTC. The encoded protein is CSARTGGKNIQYF.